This T cell receptor (beta chain) is drawn from a study of blood T cell repertoires in COVID-19. V was trimmed by 4 bases and J by 5 bases, leaving 8 bases between them. Germline V gives CDR1 SQVTM, CDR2 ANQGSEA. The CDR3 spans 11 residues. TCRdb keeps only in-frame clones here, not all; method: immunoSEQ multiplex PCR. The data show a few hundred thousand clones, with 70% to 90% seen just once and under 5.5% held by the top ten. The clonotype comes from a man between 60 and 75 years old who had recovered from COVID-19. Sequenced input: peripheral blood. The rearrangement joins TRBV29-1 to TRBJ1-1; no clear D gene. The CDR3 sequence is CSVGQNTEAFF. CDR3 in DNA: TGCAGCGTTGGTCAGAATACTGAAGCTTTCTTT.